The source of this TCR beta chain is a study of neurological immune-mediated disorders. This CDR3 has 17 residues. Germline V lookup: CDR1 SGHRS, CDR2 YFSETQ. The V gene end was trimmed by 4 bases and the J gene end by 0 bases; junction bases not matched to a gene: 9. This clonotype was recorded many times. The authors made cDNA by 5'RACE with 10-nucleotide random UMIs. In TCRdb, the 5' RACE reads were re-called with MiXCR into one record per CDR3 protein. Here the sample spans 70,000 to 75,000 distinct CDR3 sequences, roughly 13% being singletons. Time point in this sample: longitudinal time-point 1 (baseline). PBMCs numbering 2 million and stored at -80 C yielded the unsorted libraries.

This sequence joins TRBV5-1 and TRBJ2-7; 11 bases line up with TRBD2. The specimen sequenced was PBMCs. The sequence derives from a female donor with HTLV-1-associated myelopathy (HAM/TSP). The CDR3 DNA reads TGCGCCAGCAGCAAGACCGGGACTAGCGGACCCTCCTACGAGCAGTACTTC. The encoded protein is CASSKTGTSGPSYEQYF.